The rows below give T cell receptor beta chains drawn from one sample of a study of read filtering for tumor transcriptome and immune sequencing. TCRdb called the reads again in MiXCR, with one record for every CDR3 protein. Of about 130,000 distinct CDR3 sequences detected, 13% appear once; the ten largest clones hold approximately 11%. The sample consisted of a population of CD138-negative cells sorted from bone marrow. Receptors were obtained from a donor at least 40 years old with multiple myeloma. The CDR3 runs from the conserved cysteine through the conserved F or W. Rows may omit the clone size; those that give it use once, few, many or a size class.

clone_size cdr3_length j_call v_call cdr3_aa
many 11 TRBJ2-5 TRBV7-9 CASSLIETQYF
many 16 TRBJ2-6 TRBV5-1 CASSLVAVSGANVLTF
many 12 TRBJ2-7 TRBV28 CASSFLGYEQYF
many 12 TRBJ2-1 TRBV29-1 CSVELEYNEQFF
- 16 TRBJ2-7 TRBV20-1 CSARGTSGKSYDEQYF
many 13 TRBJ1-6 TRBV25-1 CASNRGRDSPLHF
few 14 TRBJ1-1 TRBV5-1 CASSLGTVNTEASF
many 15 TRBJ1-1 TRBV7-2 CASSLEGVLTTEAFF
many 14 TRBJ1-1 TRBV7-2 CASSLLWEGTEAFF
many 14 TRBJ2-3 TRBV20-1 CSASMRISTDTQYF
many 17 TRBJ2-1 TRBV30 CAWSYTLRTSGSGEQFF
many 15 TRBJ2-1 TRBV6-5 CASSPFSGRGGEQFF
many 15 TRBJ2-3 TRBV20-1 CSARHRGRDTNTQYF
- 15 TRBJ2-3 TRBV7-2 CASSLVSGSVDTQYF
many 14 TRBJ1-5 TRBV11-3 CASSNRGGNQPQHF
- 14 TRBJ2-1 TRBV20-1 CSAIFGKGGNERFF
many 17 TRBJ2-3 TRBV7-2 CASSSRLAGGSTDTQYF
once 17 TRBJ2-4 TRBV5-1 CASSLDPLGLARNIQYF
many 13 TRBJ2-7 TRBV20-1 CSARDRGRYEQYF
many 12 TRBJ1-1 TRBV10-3 CAIGQVNTEAFF
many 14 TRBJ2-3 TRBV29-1 CSVASAGSTDTQYF
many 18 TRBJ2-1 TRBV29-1 CSVEPPGGQTTSYNEQFF
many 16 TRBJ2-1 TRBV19 CASSIGGAARGNEQFF
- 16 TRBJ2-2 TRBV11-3 CASSPGTGYPTGELFF
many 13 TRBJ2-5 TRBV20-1 CSAPLQDQETQYF
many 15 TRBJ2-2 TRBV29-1 CSVFLDRGRTGELFF
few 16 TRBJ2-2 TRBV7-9 CASSLAENANTGELFF
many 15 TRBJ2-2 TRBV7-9 CASSLAGLGGGELFF
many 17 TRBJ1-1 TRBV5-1 CASSSRGLGSGNTEAFF
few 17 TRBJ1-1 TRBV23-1 CASSPLGEGRGGTEAFF
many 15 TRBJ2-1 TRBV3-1 CASSQGAGRGNEQFF
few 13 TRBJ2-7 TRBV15 CATSRDPKYEQYF